This TCR beta chain was retrieved from a study of OX40 agonist ivuxolimab in advanced cancers. Study-wide context: A male proportion of 82.7% was recorded, with mean age approximately 57 years and range about 20 to 90. Previous treatment with anti-PD-1, anti-PD-L1 or anti-CTLA-4 therapy was allowed; over 35% had received some. Study observations and caveats: Clonal expansion among partial responders at 0.1-3.0 mg/kg ranked near the lowest.

As for this clone: Its target is not known.

Patients who had autoimmune disease history or got systemic immunosuppression were left out. V was pared by 3 bases and J by 1 base, with 12 bases between. Germline-derived CDR1 and CDR2 are MDHEN and SYDVKM. CDR3 size: 15 residues. Sequencing used immunoSEQ multiplex PCR; TCRdb keeps in-frame clones, though not all of them. Here the sample spans 100,000 to 130,000 clones, roughly 90% being singletons. The source of this sequence is an adult with an advanced solid tumor such as melanoma, head and neck, liver or kidney cancer. The starting material was CD4+ or CD8+ T cells sorted from blood, obtained in a trial of the OX40 agonist ivuxolimab. V usage is TRBV28 and J usage is TRBJ1-2; tentatively, D is TRBD1 (6 bases). The CDR3 reads CASSLRGAVNYGYTF. The CDR3 region has the DNA TGTGCCAGCAGTTTGCGGGGGGCGGTTAACTATGGCTACACCTTC.